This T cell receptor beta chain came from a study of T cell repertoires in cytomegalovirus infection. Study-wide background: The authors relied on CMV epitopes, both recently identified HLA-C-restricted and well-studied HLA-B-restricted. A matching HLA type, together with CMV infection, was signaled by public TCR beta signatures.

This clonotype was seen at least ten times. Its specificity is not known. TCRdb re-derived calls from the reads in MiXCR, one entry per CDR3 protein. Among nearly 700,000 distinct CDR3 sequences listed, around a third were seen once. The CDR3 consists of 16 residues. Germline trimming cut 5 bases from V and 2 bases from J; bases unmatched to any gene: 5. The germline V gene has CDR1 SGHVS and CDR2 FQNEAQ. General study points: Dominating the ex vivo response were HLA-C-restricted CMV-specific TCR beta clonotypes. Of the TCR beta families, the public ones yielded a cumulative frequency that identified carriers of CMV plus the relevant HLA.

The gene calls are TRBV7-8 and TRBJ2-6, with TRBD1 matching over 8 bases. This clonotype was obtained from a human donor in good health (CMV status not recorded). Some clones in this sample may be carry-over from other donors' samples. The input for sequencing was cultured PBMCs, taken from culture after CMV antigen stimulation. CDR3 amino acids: CASSRGQAAGANVLTF. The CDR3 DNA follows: TGTGCCAGCAGCAGGGGACAGGCTGCTGGGGCCAACGTCCTGACTTTC.